The text below deals with one T cell receptor (beta chain). These data come from a study of blood T cell repertoires in COVID-19. Across the study: COVID-19 samples collected from the United States, Italy and Spain covered acute and convalescent phases. PBMCs, B-cell-depleted T cells, or T cells were the source of the cDNA or gDNA that made up the material.

In the authors' workflow: From reference gene primer amplification, estimates of nucleated cell counts were derived. Assay: immunoSEQ multiplex PCR; the TCRdb copy retains only in-frame clones and omits some. V, J and clone size were drawn from that table, and D and trimming were deduced from the DNA. The sample consists of around 97,000 clones, more than 80% of them appearing once. The ends were cut back, 2 bases at V and 1 base at J, with 12 bases in the middle. The CDR3 has 15 residues. CDR1 and CDR2 from the germline V gene are SGHRS and YFSETQ. The sequencing input was peripheral blood. This TCR came from a human donor in a cohort sampled during active COVID-19. V is TRBV5-1 and J is TRBJ1-1; tentative D call: TRBD1 (5 bases). CDR3 sequence reads: CASSLGQGWNTEAFF. The DNA for the CDR3 is TGCGCCAGCAGCTTAGGGCAGGGCTGGAACACTGAAGCTTTCTTT.